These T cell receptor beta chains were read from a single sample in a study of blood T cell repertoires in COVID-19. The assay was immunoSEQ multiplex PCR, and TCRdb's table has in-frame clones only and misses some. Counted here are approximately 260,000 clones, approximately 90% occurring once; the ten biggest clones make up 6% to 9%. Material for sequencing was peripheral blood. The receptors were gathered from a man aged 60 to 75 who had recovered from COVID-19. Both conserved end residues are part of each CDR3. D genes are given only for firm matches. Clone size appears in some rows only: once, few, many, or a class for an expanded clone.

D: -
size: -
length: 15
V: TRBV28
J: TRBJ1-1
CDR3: CASEGGAGANTEAFF
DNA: TGTGCCAGCGAGGGGGGAGCGGGAGCGAACACTGAAGCTTTCTTT

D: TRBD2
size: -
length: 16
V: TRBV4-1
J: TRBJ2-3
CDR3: CASSPGLAGGLDTQYF
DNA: TGCGCCAGCAGCCCGGGACTAGCGGGGGGGTTAGATACGCAGTATTTT

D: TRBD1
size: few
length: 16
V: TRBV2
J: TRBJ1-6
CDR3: CASSGWDRLLNSPLHF
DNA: TGTGCCAGCAGTGGATGGGACAGACTACTAAATTCACCCCTCCACTTT

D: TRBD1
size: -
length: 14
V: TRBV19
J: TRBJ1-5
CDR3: CASSIQTGNQPQHF
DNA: TGTGCCAGTAGTATACAGACAGGGAATCAGCCCCAGCATTTT

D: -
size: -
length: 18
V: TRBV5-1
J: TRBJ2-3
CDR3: CASSLSFTFGDRSDTQYF
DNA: TGCGCCAGCAGCTTGTCTTTTACCTTCGGGGATCGATCAGATACGCAGTATTTT

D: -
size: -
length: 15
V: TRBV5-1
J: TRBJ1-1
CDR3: CASSRTDSMNTEAFF
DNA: TGCGCCAGCAGCCGTACCGACAGTATGAACACTGAAGCTTTCTTT

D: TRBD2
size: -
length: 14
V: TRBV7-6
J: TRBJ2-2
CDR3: CASSELAGTGELFF
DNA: TGTGCCAGCAGCGAACTAGCGGGCACCGGGGAGCTGTTTTTT

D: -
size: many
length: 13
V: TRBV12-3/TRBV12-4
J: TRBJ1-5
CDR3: CASRTGSNQPQHF
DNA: TGTGCCAGCAGGACAGGTAGCAATCAGCCCCAGCATTTT

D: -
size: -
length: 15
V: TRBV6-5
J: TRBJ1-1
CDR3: CASSWTRAGNTEAFF
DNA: TGTGCCAGCAGTTGGACTAGGGCCGGGAACACTGAAGCTTTCTTT

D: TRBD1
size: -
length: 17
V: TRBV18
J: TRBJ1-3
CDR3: CASSPNSQGATGNTIYF
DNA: TGTGCCAGCTCACCTAATTCGCAGGGGGCAACTGGAAACACCATATATTTT

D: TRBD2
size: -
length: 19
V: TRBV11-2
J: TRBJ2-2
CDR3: CASSSPLRLAGVPTGELFF
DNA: TGTGCCAGCAGCTCCCCATTGCGGTTAGCGGGGGTCCCCACCGGGGAGCTGTTTTTT

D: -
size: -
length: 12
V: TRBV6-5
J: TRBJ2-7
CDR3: CASSPDSSEQYF
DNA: TGTGCCAGCAGTCCGGACAGTAGCGAGCAGTACTTC

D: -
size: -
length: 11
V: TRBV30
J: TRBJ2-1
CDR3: CAWADYNEQFF
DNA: TGTGCCTGGGCGGATTACAATGAGCAGTTCTTC

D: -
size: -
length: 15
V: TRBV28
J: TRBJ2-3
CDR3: CASSTPGQRTDTQYF
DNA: TGTGCCAGCAGTACCCCAGGACAGCGCACAGATACGCAGTATTTT

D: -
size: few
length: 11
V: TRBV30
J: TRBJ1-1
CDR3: CAWGNRREAFF
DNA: TGTGCCTGGGGAAACAGGCGTGAAGCTTTCTTT

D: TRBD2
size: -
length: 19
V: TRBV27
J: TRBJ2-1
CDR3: CASSSFRTSGIFSYNEQFF
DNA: TGTGCCAGCAGTTCCTTTCGGACTAGCGGAATTTTCTCCTACAATGAGCAGTTCTTC

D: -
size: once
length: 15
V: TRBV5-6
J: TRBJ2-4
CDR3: CASSPPGNLKNIQYF
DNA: TGTGCCAGCAGCCCACCCGGTAATCTCAAAAACATTCAGTACTTC

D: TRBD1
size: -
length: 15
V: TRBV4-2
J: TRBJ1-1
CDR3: CASSQLQGGNTEAFF
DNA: TGTGCCAGCAGCCAATTACAGGGGGGGAACACTGAAGCTTTCTTT

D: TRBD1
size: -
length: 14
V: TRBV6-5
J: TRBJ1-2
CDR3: CASNQRGTGNGYTF
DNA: TGTGCCAGCAATCAAAGGGGGACAGGAAATGGCTACACCTTC

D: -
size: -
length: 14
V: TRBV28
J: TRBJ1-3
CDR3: CASSVRVSGNTIYF
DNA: TGTGCCAGCAGTGTCCGGGTTTCTGGAAACACCATATATTTT

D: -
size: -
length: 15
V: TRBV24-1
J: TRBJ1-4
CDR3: CATSDGGKGKEKLFF
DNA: TGTGCCACCAGTGATGGGGGCAAAGGAAAGGAAAAACTGTTTTTT

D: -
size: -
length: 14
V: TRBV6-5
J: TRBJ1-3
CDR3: CASSYGSSGNTIYF
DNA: TGTGCCAGCAGTTACGGCAGCTCTGGAAACACCATATATTTT

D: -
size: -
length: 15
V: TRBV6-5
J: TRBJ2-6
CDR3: CASTLGAAGANVLTF
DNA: TGTGCCAGCACCCTAGGGGCAGCTGGGGCCAACGTCCTGACTTTC

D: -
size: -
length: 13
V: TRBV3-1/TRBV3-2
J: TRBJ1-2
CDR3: CASSQPPLYGYTF
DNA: TGTGCCAGCAGCCAACCTCCCTTGTATGGCTACACCTTC

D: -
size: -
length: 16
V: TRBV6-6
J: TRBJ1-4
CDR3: CASSSIGFSTNEKLFF
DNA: TGTGCCAGCAGTTCCATCGGTTTCTCAACTAATGAAAAACTGTTTTTT

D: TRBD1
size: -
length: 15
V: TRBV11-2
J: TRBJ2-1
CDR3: CASSLAGTGYNEQFF
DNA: TGTGCCAGCAGCTTAGCTGGGACAGGATACAATGAGCAGTTCTTC

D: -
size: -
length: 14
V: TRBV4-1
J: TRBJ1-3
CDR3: CASSPSTPGNTIYF
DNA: TGCGCCAGCAGCCCTTCTACCCCTGGAAACACCATATATTTT

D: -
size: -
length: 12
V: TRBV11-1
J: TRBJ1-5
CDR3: CASSRGDQPQHF
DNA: TGTGCCAGCAGCCGGGGTGATCAGCCCCAGCATTTT

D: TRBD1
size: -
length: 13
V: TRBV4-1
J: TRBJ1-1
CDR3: CASSATGGTEAFF
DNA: TGCGCCAGCAGCGCAACAGGGGGCACTGAAGCTTTCTTT

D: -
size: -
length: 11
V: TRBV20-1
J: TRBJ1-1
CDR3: CSANQNTEAFF
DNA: TGCAGTGCTAATCAAAACACTGAAGCTTTCTTT

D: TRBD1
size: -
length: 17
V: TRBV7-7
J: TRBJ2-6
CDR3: CASSAGQGRAGANVLTF
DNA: TGTGCCAGCAGCGCCGGACAGGGCCGGGCTGGGGCCAACGTCCTGACTTTC

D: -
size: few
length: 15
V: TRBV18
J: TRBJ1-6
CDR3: CASSPQSEGNSPLHF
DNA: TGTGCCAGCTCACCTCAGTCGGAGGGTAATTCACCCCTCCACTTT